The 24 T cell receptor beta chains listed next were all sequenced from one sample in a study of blood T cell repertoires in COVID-19. The data were produced by immunoSEQ multiplex PCR, yet TCRdb's version contains in-frame clones alone and is incomplete. The sample consists of fewer than 300,000 clones, roughly 85% of them appearing once. Sequences were obtained from PBMCs or T cells enriched from blood (not recorded which). All receptors derive from a man aged 40-50 years who had been exposed to COVID-19.

The chain couples TRBV6-6 to TRBJ2-2; D perhaps matches TRBD1 (5 bases). The CDR3 runs 15 residues. The V gene's germline CDR1 is MNHNY and CDR2 SVGAGI (reference sequence). Trimming left V 6 bases short and J 2 bases short, with 13 bases between. The CDR3 DNA follows: TGTGCCAGCAGCCACCAGCAGGGCAACACCGGGGAGCTGTTTTTT. Amino acids: CASSHQQGNTGELFF.

V and J are TRBV10-3 and TRBJ2-5, with D tentatively TRBD2 (6 bases). Trimming stripped 10 bases from V and 3 bases from J, with 15 bases between. The CDR3 is 13 residues long. Looked up from germline, CDR1 is ENHRY and CDR2 is SYGVKD. The CDR3 loop is CATRLVVEETQYF. Written as DNA, the CDR3 is TGTGCCACCAGACTAGTTGTGGAAGAGACCCAGTACTTC.

This chain links TRBV7-9 with TRBJ1-1, with 7 bases fitting TRBD1. Germline-derived CDR1 and CDR2 are SEHNR and FQNEAQ (reference sequence). The CDR3 has 14 amino acids. The ends lost 5 bases at V and 3 bases at J; junction bases unmatched: 6. The CDR3 region is CASSARQGDTEAFF. The CDR3 nucleotides are TGTGCCAGCAGCGCCCGACAGGGAGACACTGAAGCTTTCTTT.

The gene calls are TRBV7-3 and TRBJ2-6; tentative D call: TRBD2 (6 bases). Germline V CDR1 and CDR2: SGHTA, FQGTGA. The CDR3 covers 18 residues. V was clipped by 4 bases and J by 1 base, with 17 bases between them. CDR3 DNA sequence: TGTGCCAGCAGCTCCCCTGGGGGGAGACCTTCTGGGGCCAACGTCCTGACTTTC. Translating gives CASSSPGGRPSGANVLTF.

This clone has a handful of counts. V and J are TRBV29-1 and TRBJ2-3, with a tentative D call TRBD1 (6 bases). Germline CDR1 and CDR2: SQVTM and ANQGSEA. The germline V and J ends were trimmed by 3 bases and 3 bases, with 13 bases remaining between them. The CDR3 totals 14 residues. CDR3 coding DNA: TGCAGCGTTGAGAGACAGGTGGCGACAGATACGCAGTATTTT. This codes for CSVERQVATDTQYF.

V usage is TRBV5-1 and J usage is TRBJ1-3; D remains unclear. The V gene's germline CDR1 is SGHRS and CDR2 YFSETQ. The CDR3 extends over 15 amino acids. V lost 0 bases to trimming and J lost 0 bases, with 7 bases between them. The CDR3 DNA sequence: TGCGCCAGCAGCTTGGATCCCCTCTCTGGAAACACCATATATTTT. It yields the protein CASSLDPLSGNTIYF.

The genes are TRBV6-6 and TRBJ2-3; 8 nucleotides agree with TRBD2. V dropped 6 bases and J dropped 5; count of bases not matched to a gene: 10. This CDR3 comprises 15 residues. In germline, CDR1 is MNHNY, CDR2 SVGAGI (reference sequence). The CDR3 protein is CASSYGGGSLDTQYF. CDR3 DNA: TGTGCCAGCAGCTACGGCGGGGGGTCGTTAGATACGCAGTATTTT.

The CDR3 coding sequence is TGTGCCAGCAGTTTAACCGGGAGGGGCACAGATACGCAGTATTTT. This gives the protein CASSLTGRGTDTQYF. The chain combines TRBV27 with TRBJ2-3, with 8 positions matching TRBD2. Germline lookup yields CDR1 MNHEY and CDR2 SMNVEV (reference sequence). CDR3 length equals 15 residues. Trimming removed 2 bases from V and 1 base from J; junction bases left unmatched: 2.

The V gene is TRBV14, the J gene TRBJ2-2; 9 positions agree with TRBD1. With 4 bases clipped from V and 7 bases from J, the junction kept 7 bases outside the gene matches. The CDR3 runs 15 residues. Germline CDR1 and CDR2: SGHDN and FVKESK. Here the CDR3 DNA reads TGTGCCAGCAGCCGACTACAGGGGGCCTTCGGGGAGCTGTTTTTT. It encodes CASSRLQGAFGELFF.

The chain has TRBV10-3 and TRBJ2-7; 9 bases are shared with TRBD2. Trimming cost V 10 bases and J 7 bases; bases outside gene matches: 5. Germline values: CDR1 ENHRY, CDR2 SYGVKD. The length of the CDR3 is 11 residues. This CDR3 is CASGLAREQYF. DNA for the CDR3: TGTGCCAGTGGACTAGCGCGAGAGCAGTACTTC.

The table lists this clone with a count of one. This chain uses TRBV2 with TRBJ2-5; a possible D gene is TRBD1 (6 bases). CDR1 is SNHLY and CDR2 is FYNNEI in the germline V gene. Trimming pared 5 bases from V and 7 bases from J, leaving 23 bases between. This CDR3 spans 16 amino acids. The CDR3 loop reads CASSYRKGETVGTQYF. DNA for the CDR3: TGTGCCAGCAGTTACCGGAAGGGGGAAACGGTAGGGACCCAGTACTTC.

The chain joins TRBV7-9 to TRBJ2-7; 8 bases are shared with TRBD1. V shed 5 bases and J 3 bases; nucleotides not matched to a gene: 6. Germline-derived CDR1 and CDR2 are SEHNR and FQNEAQ (reference sequence). The CDR3 is made up of 14 amino acids. As DNA, the CDR3 is TGTGCCAGCAGCACAGGGACAGGAGACTACGAGCAGTACTTC. It specifies CASSTGTGDYEQYF.

Points on this clone: The identical CDR3 is also encoded by other nucleotide sequences in the sample. The V call is TRBV3-1 (or the pseudogene TRBV3-2), the J call TRBJ1-2; 10 bases align to TRBD1. CDR3 size: 15 residues. The V and J ends lost 1 base and 4 bases, in that order; junction bases with no gene match: 3. CDR1 is LGHDT and CDR2 is YNNKEL in the germline V gene (reference sequence). CDR3 nucleotide sequence: TGTGCCAGCAGCCAAGGGACAGGGGGTGTCTATGGCTACACCTTC. Encoded protein: CASSQGTGGVYGYTF.

This chain joins TRBV6-5 and TRBJ1-1; 7 positions match TRBD1. V lost 3 bases, J lost 7 bases, and 8 bases stayed unmatched. The CDR3 consists of 14 residues. CDR1 is MNHEY, CDR2 SVGAGI, per germline. The CDR3 spells CASSYSDRAFEAFF. The CDR3 coding sequence is TGTGCCAGCAGTTATTCCGACAGGGCCTTTGAAGCTTTCTTT.

This chain links TRBV7-2 with TRBJ1-1; TRBD1 matches 11 bases. This CDR3 contains 13 residues. Germline trimming cut 5 bases from V and 10 bases from J; bases unmatched to any gene: 6. Per the germline V gene, CDR1 is SGHTA and CDR2 is FQGNSA. The CDR3 loop reads CASSQDRGRLAFF. CDR3 in DNA: TGTGCCAGCAGCCAGGACAGGGGGCGCTTAGCTTTCTTT.

The V call is TRBV18, the J call TRBJ2-1, with 10 bases aligning to TRBD2. Looked up from germline, CDR1 is KGHSH and CDR2 is LQKENI. J gave up 6 bases and V 1 base, and 9 bases lay outside the gene matches. The CDR3 is made up of 17 amino acids. CDR3 bases: TGTGCCAGCTCACCACTAGCGGGAGGACATTACAGCAATGAGCAGTTCTTC. The encoded protein is CASSPLAGGHYSNEQFF.

The rearrangement links TRBV2 to TRBJ2-3, with 9 bases lining up with TRBD2. V lost 11 bases and J lost 0; bases outside the gene matches: 18. Germline CDR1 reads SNHLY; CDR2 reads FYNNEI. The CDR3 is made up of 18 amino acids. CDR3 sequence: CAVIRTSEGLRSTDTQYF. Here the CDR3 DNA reads TGTGCCGTGATTAGGACTAGCGAGGGTCTGCGTAGCACAGATACGCAGTATTTT.

The chain employs TRBV11-3 and TRBJ2-1; 7 bases line up with TRBD2. The CDR3 length is 16 residues. J lost 0 bases, V lost 2 bases, and 4 bases had no gene match. Per the germline V gene, CDR1 is SGHNT and CDR2 is YENEEA. The CDR3: CASSLRAGVSYNEQFF. The CDR3, as DNA: TGTGCCAGCAGCTTAAGGGCGGGAGTCTCCTACAATGAGCAGTTCTTC.

DNA for the CDR3: TGTGCCAGCTCACCCGAGATAAGAGAGCCCCAGCATTTT. Protein product: CASSPEIREPQHF. The chain carries TRBV18 and TRBJ1-5, with D unclear. The ends were cut back, 3 bases at V and 8 bases at J, with 11 bases in the middle. This CDR3 comprises 13 residues. Germline V gives CDR1 KGHSH, CDR2 LQKENI.

The chain has TRBV18 and TRBJ2-7; 8 bases match TRBD1. V dropped 5 bases and J dropped 1; count of bases not matched to a gene: 7. The CDR3 extends over 15 amino acids. Looked up from germline, CDR1 is KGHSH and CDR2 is LQKENI. CDR3 in amino acids: CASSSGQGWSYEQYF. As DNA, the CDR3 is TGTGCCAGCTCATCAGGACAGGGCTGGTCCTACGAGCAGTACTTC. Together with reference TRBV18 and TRBJ2-7, the CDR3 gives the full variable domain: NAGVMQNPRHLVRRRGQEARLRCSPMKGHSHVYWYRQLPEEGLKFMVYLQKENIIDESGMPKERFSAEFPKEGPSILRIQQVVRGDSAAYFCASSSGQGWSYEQYFGPGTRLTVT.

The chain recombines TRBV19 with TRBJ1-2; possible D gene TRBD1, 5 bases. Germline CDR1 reads LNHDA; CDR2 reads SQIVND (reference sequence). Trimming pared 4 bases from V and 5 bases from J, leaving 11 bases between. This CDR3 spans 13 amino acids. DNA of the CDR3: TGTGCCAGTAGTACACAGGAGGGGTATGGCTACACCTTC. As protein: CASSTQEGYGYTF.

V and J are TRBV7-2 and TRBJ2-7, with 8 nucleotides matching TRBD1. The germline V gene has CDR1 SGHTA and CDR2 FQGNSA. The CDR3 length is 14 residues. V was pared by 4 bases and J by 7 bases, with 9 bases of the junction left unmatched. DNA of the CDR3: TGTGCCAGCAGCTCCCGGCAGGGGGCGCTTGAGCAGTACTTC. Its protein is CASSSRQGALEQYF. Together with reference TRBV7-2 and TRBJ2-7, the CDR3 gives the full variable domain: GAGVSQSPSNKVTEKGKDVELRCDPISGHTALYWYRQSLGQGLEFLIYFQGNSAPDKSGLPSDRFSAERTGGSVSTLTIQRTQQEDSAVYLCASSSRQGALEQYFGPGTRLTVT.

CDR3 in amino acids: CASSLGLAGVRADTQYF. Here the CDR3 DNA reads TGCGCCAGCAGCTTGGGACTAGCGGGAGTTCGGGCAGATACGCAGTATTTT. The chain combines TRBV5-1 with TRBJ2-3; 12 positions match TRBD2. From germline, CDR1 is SGHRS and CDR2 YFSETQ. Trimming removed 0 bases from V and 4 bases from J; junction bases left unmatched: 6. The CDR3 loop spans 17 amino acids.

The rearrangement uses TRBV5-1 and TRBJ1-5; no definite D call. This CDR3 has 14 amino acids. Trimming took 4 bases from V and 0 from J, leaving 8 bases between them. The germline V gene encodes CDR1 SGHRS and CDR2 YFSETQ. The CDR3 sequence: CASSPDNSNQPQHF. Written as DNA, the CDR3 is TGCGCCAGCAGCCCAGACAATAGCAATCAGCCCCAGCATTTT.